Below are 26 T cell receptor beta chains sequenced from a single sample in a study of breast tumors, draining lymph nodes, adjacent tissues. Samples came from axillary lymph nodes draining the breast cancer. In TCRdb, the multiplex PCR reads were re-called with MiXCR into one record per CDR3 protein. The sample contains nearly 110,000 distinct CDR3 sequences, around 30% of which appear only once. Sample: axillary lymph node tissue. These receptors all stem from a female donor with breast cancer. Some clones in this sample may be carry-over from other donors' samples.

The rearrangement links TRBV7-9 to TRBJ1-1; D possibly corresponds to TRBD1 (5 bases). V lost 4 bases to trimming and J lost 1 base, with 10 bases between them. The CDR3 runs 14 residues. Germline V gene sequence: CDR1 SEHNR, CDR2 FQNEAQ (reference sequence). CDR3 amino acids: CASSSGPSNTEAFF. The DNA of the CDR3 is TGTGCCAGCAGCTCGGGACCCTCGAACACTGAAGCTTTCTTT.

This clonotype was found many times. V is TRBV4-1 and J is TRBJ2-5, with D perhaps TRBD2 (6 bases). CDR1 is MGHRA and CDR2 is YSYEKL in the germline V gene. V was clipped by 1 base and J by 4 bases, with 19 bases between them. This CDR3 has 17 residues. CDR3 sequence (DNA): TGCGCCAGCAGCCAAGGGACTACTCCTACCCGCCCAGAGACCCAGTACTTC. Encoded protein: CASSQGTTPTRPETQYF.

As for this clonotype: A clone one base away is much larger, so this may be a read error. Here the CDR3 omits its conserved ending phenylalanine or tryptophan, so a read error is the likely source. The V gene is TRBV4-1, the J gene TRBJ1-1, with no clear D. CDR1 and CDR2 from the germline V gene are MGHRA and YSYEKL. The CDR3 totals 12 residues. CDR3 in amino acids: CASSQAAGEAFS. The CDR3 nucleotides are TGTGCCAGCAGCCAAGCTGCAGGTGAAGCTTTCTCT.

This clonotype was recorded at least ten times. CDR3 in amino acids: CASRGGGGSPLHF. CDR3 DNA: TGTGCCAGCAGGGGAGGGGGGGGATCACCCCTCCACTTT. The rearrangement joins TRBV12-3 or TRBV12-4 to TRBJ1-6; D is possibly TRBD1 (6 bases). The CDR3 consists of 13 residues. The V end was cut by 6 bases, the J end by 10 bases, with 13 bases between.

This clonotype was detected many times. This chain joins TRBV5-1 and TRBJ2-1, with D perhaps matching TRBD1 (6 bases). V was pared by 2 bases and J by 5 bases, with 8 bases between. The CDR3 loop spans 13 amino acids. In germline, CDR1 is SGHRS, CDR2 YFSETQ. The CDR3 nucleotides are TGCGCCAGCAGCTTTGGGGGCGACAATGAGCAGTTCTTC. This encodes CASSFGGDNEQFF.

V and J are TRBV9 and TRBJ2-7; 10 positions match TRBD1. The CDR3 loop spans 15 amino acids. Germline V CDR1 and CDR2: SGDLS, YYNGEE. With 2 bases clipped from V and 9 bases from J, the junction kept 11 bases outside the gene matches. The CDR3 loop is CASSVGQGVHHGQYF. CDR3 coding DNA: TGTGCCAGCAGCGTTGGACAGGGGGTTCATCACGGGCAGTACTTC.

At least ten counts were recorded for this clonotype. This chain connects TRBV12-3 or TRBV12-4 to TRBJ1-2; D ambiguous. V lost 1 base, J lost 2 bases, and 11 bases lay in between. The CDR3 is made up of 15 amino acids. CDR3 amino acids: CASSLDITRNYGYTF. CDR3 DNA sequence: TGTGCCAGCAGTTTAGACATCACTAGGAACTATGGCTACACCTTC.

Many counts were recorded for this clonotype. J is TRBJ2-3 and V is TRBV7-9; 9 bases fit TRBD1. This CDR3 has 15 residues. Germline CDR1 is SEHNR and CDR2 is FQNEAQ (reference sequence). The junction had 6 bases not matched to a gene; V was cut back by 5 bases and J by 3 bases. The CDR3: CASSIGQGWTDTQYF. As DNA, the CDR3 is TGTGCCAGCAGCATCGGACAGGGGTGGACAGATACGCAGTATTTT.

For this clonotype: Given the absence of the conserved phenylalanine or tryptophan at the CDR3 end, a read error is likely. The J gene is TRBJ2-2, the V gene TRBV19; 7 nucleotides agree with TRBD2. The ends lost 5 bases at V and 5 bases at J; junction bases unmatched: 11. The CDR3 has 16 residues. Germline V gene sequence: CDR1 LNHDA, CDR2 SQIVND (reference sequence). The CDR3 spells CASSAYSTGGTGELFS. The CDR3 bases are TGTGCCAGTAGTGCGTACTCGACGGGGGGTACCGGGGAGCTGTTTTCT.

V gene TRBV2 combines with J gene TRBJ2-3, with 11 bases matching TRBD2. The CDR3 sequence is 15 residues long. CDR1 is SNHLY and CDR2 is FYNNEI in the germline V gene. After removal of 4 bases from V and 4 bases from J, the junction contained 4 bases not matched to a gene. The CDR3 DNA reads TGTGCCAGCAGTGTTGCTAGCGGGAGGCCAGATACGCAGTATTTT. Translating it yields CASSVASGRPDTQYF.

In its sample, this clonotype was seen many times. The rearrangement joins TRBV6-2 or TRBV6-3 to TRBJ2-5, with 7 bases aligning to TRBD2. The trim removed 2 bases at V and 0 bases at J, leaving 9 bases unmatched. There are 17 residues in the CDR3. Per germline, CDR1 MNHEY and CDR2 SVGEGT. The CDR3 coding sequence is TGTGCCAGCAGTTACGACATCGGGCGGGGGAACCAAGAGACCCAGTACTTC. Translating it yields CASSYDIGRGNQETQYF.

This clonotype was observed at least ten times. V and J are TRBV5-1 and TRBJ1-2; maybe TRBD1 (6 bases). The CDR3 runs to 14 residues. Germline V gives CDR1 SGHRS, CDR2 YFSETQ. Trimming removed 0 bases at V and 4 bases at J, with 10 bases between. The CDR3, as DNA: TGCGCCAGCAGCTTGGCTACAGGGTCCTATGGCTACACCTTC. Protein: CASSLATGSYGYTF.

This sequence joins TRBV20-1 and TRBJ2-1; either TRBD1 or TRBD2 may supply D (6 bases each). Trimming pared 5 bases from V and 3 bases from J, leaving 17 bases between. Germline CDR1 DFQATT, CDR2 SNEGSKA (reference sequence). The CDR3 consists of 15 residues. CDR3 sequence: CSAPNPGAYYNEQFF. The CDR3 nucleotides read TGCAGTGCTCCCAATCCGGGGGCATACTACAATGAGCAGTTCTTC.

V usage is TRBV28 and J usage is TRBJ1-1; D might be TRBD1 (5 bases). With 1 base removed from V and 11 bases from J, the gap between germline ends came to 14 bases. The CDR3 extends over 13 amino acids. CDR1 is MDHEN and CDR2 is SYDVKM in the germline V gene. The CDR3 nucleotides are TGTGCCAGCAGTTTATCGGCAGGGTTGAGGGCTTTCTTT. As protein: CASSLSAGLRAFF. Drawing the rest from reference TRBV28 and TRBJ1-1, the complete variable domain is DVKVTQSSRYLVKRTGEKVFLECVQDMDHENMFWYRQDPGLGLRLIYFSYDVKMKEKGDIPEGYSVSREKKERFSLILESASTNQTSMYLCASSLSAGLRAFFGQGTRLTVV.

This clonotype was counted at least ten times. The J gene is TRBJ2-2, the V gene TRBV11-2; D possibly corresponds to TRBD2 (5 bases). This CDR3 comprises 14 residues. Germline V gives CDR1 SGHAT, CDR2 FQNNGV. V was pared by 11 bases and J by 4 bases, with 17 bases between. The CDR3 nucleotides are TGTGCCGGGTCTAGCCAGATTAGCACCGGGGAGCTGTTTTTT. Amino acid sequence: CAGSSQISTGELFF.

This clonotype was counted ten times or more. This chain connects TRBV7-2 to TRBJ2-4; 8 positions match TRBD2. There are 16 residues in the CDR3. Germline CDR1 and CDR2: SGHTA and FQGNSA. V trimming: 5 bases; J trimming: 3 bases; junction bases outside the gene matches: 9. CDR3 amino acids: CASSPWVAGNKNIQYF. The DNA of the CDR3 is TGTGCCAGCAGCCCCTGGGTAGCGGGGAACAAAAACATTCAGTACTTC.

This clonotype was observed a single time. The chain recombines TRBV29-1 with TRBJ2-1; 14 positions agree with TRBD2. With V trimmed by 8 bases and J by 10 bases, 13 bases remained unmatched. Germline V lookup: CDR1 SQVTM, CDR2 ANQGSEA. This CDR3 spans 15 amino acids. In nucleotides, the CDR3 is TGCAGCTTACATACCGGGACTAGCGGGGGTCGCGAGCAGTTCTTC. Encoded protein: CSLHTGTSGGREQFF.

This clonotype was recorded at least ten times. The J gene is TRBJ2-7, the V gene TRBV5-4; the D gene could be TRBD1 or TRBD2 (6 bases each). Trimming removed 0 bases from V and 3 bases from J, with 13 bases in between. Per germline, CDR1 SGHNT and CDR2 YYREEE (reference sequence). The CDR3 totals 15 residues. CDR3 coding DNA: TGTGCCAGCAGCTTGGGGTGGGGGGCGAGCTACGAGCAGTACTTC. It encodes CASSLGWGASYEQYF.

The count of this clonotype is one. The CDR3 DNA follows: TGTGCCAGCGTTGACAGAGCAACTAATGAAGATCTGCCAAACACCATATATTTT. Translating it yields CASVDRATNEDLPNTIYF. The chain is built from TRBV18 and TRBJ1-3, with a possible D match to TRBD1 (5 bases). In germline, CDR1 is KGHSH, CDR2 LQKENI. This CDR3 spans 18 amino acids. V shed 8 bases and J shed 6 bases, with 29 bases lying between them.

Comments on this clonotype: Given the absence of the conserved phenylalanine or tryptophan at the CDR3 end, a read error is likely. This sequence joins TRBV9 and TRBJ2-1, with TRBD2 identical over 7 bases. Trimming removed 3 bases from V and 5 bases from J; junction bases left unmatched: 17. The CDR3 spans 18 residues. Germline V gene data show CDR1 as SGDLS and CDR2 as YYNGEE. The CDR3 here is CASSDDYPPKRGHNEQFL. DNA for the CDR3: TGTGCCAGCAGCGACGACTATCCACCGAAGCGGGGCCACAATGAGCAGTTCCTC.

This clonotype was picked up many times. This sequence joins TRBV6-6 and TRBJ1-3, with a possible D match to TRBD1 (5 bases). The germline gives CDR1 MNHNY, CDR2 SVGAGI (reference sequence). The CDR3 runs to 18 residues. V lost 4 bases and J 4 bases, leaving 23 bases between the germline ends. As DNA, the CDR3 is TGTGCCAGCAGTTCCCCCCTCGACATCTATGGGGCCGGAAACACCATATATTTT. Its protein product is CASSSPLDIYGAGNTIYF.

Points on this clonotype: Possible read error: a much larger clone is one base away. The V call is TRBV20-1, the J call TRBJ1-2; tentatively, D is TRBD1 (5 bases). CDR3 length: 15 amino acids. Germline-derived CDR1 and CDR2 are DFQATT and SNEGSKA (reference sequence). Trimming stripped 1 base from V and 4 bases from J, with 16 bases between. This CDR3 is CSARGPGESTYGYTF. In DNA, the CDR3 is TGCAGTGCTAGAGGCCCGGGGGAGTCCACCTATGGCTACACCTTC.

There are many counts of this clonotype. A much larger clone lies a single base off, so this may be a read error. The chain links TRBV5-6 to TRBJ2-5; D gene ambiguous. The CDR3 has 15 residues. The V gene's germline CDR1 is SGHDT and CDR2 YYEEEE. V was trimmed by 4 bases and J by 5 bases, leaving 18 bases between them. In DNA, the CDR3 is TGTGCCAGCAGCACGTTAGGACCGGGCTTGGAGACCCAGTACTTC. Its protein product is CASSTLGPGLETQYF.

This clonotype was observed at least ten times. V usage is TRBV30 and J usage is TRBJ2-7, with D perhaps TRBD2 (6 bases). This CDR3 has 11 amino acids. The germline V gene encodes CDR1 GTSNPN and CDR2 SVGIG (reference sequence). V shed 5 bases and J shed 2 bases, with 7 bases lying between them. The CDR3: CAWGGTYEQYF. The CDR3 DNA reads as TGTGCCTGGGGGGGGACCTACGAGCAGTACTTC. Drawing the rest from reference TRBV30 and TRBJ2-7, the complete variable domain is SQTIHQWPATLVQPVGSPLSLECTVEGTSNPNLYWYRQAAGRGLQLLFYSVGIGQISSEVPQNLSASRPQDRQFILSSKKLLLSDSGFYLCAWGGTYEQYFGPGTRLTVT.

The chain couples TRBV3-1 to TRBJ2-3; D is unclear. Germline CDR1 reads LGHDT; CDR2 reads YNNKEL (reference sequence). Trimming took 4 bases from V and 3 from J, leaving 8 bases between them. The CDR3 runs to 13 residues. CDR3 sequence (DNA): TGTGCCAGCAGCCCCTACAGTACAGATACGCAGTATTTT. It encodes CASSPYSTDTQYF.

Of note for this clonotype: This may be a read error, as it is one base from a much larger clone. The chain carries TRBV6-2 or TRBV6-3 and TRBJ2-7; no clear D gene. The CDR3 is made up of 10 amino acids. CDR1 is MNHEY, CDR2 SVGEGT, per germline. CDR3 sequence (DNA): TGTGCCCGCAGTTACTATGAGCAGTACTTC. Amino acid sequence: CARSYYEQYF.